These T cell receptor beta chains were read from a single sample in a study of response to subunit inactivated influenza vaccine. Using its own MiXCR run on the RT-PCR reads, TCRdb lists one record per CDR3 protein. Of under 850,000 distinct CDR3 sequences detected, less than 20% appear once; the ten largest clones hold 11%. The sequencing used PBMCs from blood, collected 5 to 6 days after vaccination. Source of these receptors: a man over 45 who received an inactivated influenza vaccine. Each CDR3 is given with its conserved first and last residue. A D gene is named only where the DNA matches it firmly. Clone size is not always given. Where it is, it says once, few, many or a class for expanded clones.

abundance	d_gene	v_gene	j_gene	CDR3aa	CDR3nt
-	-	TRBV11-2	TRBJ1-3	CASSLVYPGRSGITIYF	TGTGCCAGCAGCTTAGTCTATCCGGGCCGCTCTGGAATCACCATATATTTT
-	-	TRBV5-1	TRBJ2-3	CASSVDADTQYF	TGCGCCAGCAGCGTGGACGCGGATACGCAGTATTTT
many	TRBD2	TRBV12-3/TRBV12-4	TRBJ2-2	CASSRDASGPTGELFF	TGTGCCAGCAGCCGAGACGCTAGCGGGCCCACCGGGGAGCTGTTTTTT
few	TRBD2	TRBV4-3	TRBJ2-1	CASSPIAGGHYEQFF	TGCGCCAGCAGCCCTATAGCGGGAGGGCACTATGAGCAGTTCTTC
-	TRBD2	TRBV5-1	TRBJ2-1	CASSSDPSGGFNEQFF	TGCGCCAGCAGCTCCGACCCTAGCGGGGGGTTCAATGAGCAGTTCTTC
-	TRBD1	TRBV7-6	TRBJ1-5	CASSLGTGDQPQHF	TGTGCCAGCAGCTTAGGGACAGGGGATCAGCCCCAGCATTTT
few	-	TRBV5-1	TRBJ2-7	CASSFDGGPSYEQYF	TGCGCCAGCAGCTTTGACGGCGGACCCTCCTACGAGCAGTACTTC
-	-	TRBV7-8	TRBJ2-5	CASSLDRSETQYF	TGTGCCAGCAGCTTGGATCGAAGTGAGACCCAGTACTTC
-	TRBD2	TRBV20-1	TRBJ2-1	CSANGGGDAYNEQFF	TGCAGTGCAAACGGTGGGGGGGACGCCTACAATGAGCAGTTCTTC
few	TRBD2	TRBV7-2	TRBJ2-7	CASSLSTSGGGEQYF	TGTGCCAGCAGCTTATCGACTAGCGGGGGGGGCGAGCAGTACTTC
few	TRBD2	TRBV12-3/TRBV12-4	TRBJ2-5	CASSLGGIRTQYF	TGTGCCAGCAGTTTGGGAGGGATCCGGACCCAGTACTTC
-	-	TRBV12-3/TRBV12-4	TRBJ1-6	CASRDGDLNSPLHF	TGTGCCAGCAGGGACGGGGACCTAAATTCACCCCTCCACTTT
few	-	TRBV5-1	TRBJ2-7	CASSLDQPPFYEQYF	TGCGCCAGCAGCTTGGACCAGCCCCCCTTCTACGAGCAGTACTTC
few	TRBD1	TRBV6-1	TRBJ2-1	CASSQGTGIEQFF	TGTGCCAGCAGTCAAGGGACAGGGATTGAGCAGTTCTTC
-	-	TRBV6-1	TRBJ1-1	CASSNARRAVSFF	TGTGCCAGCAGTAACGCTAGGCGGGCCGTATCTTTCTTT
few	-	TRBV5-4	TRBJ2-5	CASSYAATGGTQYF	TGTGCCAGCAGCTACGCGGCTACCGGAGGGACCCAGTACTTC
-	-	TRBV28	TRBJ2-3	CASSLWGQGTDTQYF	TGTGCCAGCAGTTTGTGGGGACAAGGCACAGATACGCAGTATTTT
-	-	TRBV11-2	TRBJ2-2	CASRRRMADTGELFF	TGTGCCAGCAGGCGACGGATGGCTGACACCGGGGAGCTGTTTTTT
many	TRBD1	TRBV5-1	TRBJ1-1	CASSRDRNTEAFF	TGTGCCAGCAGCCGGGACAGGAACACTGAAGCTTTCTTT
many	-	TRBV3-1	TRBJ2-3	CASSQDSGIDTQYF	TGTGCCAGCAGCCAAGATTCGGGGATAGATACGCAGTATTTT
many	-	TRBV5-8	TRBJ1-3	CASSLKSGNTIYF	TGTGCCAGCAGCTTGAAGTCTGGAAACACCATATATTTT
-	-	TRBV6-5	TRBJ2-1	CASSSTPVSYNEQFF	TGTGCCAGCAGTTCTACTCCCGTCTCCTACAATGAGCAGTTCTTC
-	-	TRBV30	TRBJ1-1	CAWYPGLVDTEAFF	TGTGCCTGGTACCCAGGGCTGGTGGACACTGAAGCTTTCTTT
few	-	TRBV7-2	TRBJ1-2	CASSPSGDYYGYTF	TGTGCCAGCAGCCCTTCTGGCGATTACTATGGCTACACCTTC
-	TRBD1	TRBV20-1	TRBJ2-2	CSAIRGITGELFF	TGCAGTGCTATCAGGGGGATCACCGGGGAGCTGTTTTTT
-	-	TRBV6-5	TRBJ2-1	CASSYSRESDEQFF	TGTGCCAGCAGTTACTCTAGAGAATCCGATGAGCAGTTCTTC
many	-	TRBV20-1	TRBJ2-3	CSARSPGDTQYF	TGCAGTGCTAGAAGCCCTGGAGATACGCAGTATTTT
few	-	TRBV6-5	TRBJ2-3	CASSYSRYSTDTQYF	TGTGCCAGCAGTTACTCGAGGTACTCCACAGATACGCAGTATTTT
few	-	TRBV6-5	TRBJ2-7	CASSYRAGSHEQYF	TGTGCCAGCAGTTACCGGGCGGGTAGTCACGAGCAGTACTTC
-	-	TRBV6-5	TRBJ2-1	CASSYAGGRGSYNEQFF	TGTGCCAGCAGTTACGCCGGTGGAAGGGGGTCCTACAATGAGCAGTTCTTC
-	-	TRBV6-5	TRBJ2-7	CASSPGASEQYF	TGTGCCAGCAGCCCCGGGGCGTCCGAGCAGTACTTC
few	TRBD1	TRBV18	TRBJ2-7	CASSPLGTGYEQYF	TGTGCCAGCTCACCCCTCGGGACAGGGTACGAGCAGTACTTC
many	TRBD2	TRBV20-1	TRBJ2-7	CSASRSSGIYEQYF	TGCAGTGCTAGTCGGTCTAGCGGGATTTACGAGCAGTACTTC
-	-	TRBV5-1	TRBJ2-7	CASNRDGLFVEQYF	TGCGCCAGCAACCGGGACGGCCTGTTCGTCGAGCAGTACTTC
few	-	TRBV6-5	TRBJ1-1	CASSYLLGGTEAFF	TGTGCCAGCAGTTACCTCCTTGGTGGAACTGAAGCTTTCTTT
few	TRBD1	TRBV7-2	TRBJ1-5	CASSLGTGDPPQHF	TGTGCCAGCAGCTTAGGGACAGGGGATCCGCCCCAGCATTTT
-	-	TRBV4-1	TRBJ2-5	CASSQVALQETQYF	TGCGCCAGCAGCCAAGTCGCACTACAAGAGACCCAGTACTTC
few	-	TRBV12-3/TRBV12-4	TRBJ2-1	CASSLAPGSNEQFF	TGTGCCAGCAGCTTAGCCCCCGGGAGCAATGAGCAGTTCTTC
once	TRBD2	TRBV28	TRBJ2-3	CASSLLREGPDADTQYF	TGTGCCAGCAGTTTATTGCGGGAGGGCCCGGATGCAGATACGCAGTATTTT
few	-	TRBV4-2	TRBJ1-4	CASSQDPGTVAEKLFF	TGTGCCAGCAGCCAAGACCCGGGGACCGTAGCTGAAAAACTGTTTTTT
few	-	TRBV7-9	TRBJ1-6	CASSLRRESPLHF	TGTGCCAGCAGCTTGCGTCGAGAATCACCCCTCCACTTT
few	-	TRBV29-1	TRBJ2-7	CSVLQGHTYEQYF	TGCAGCGTTCTTCAGGGGCATACCTACGAGCAGTACTTC
-	TRBD1	TRBV20-1	TRBJ2-7	CSARDLGTGSYEQYF	TGCAGTGCTAGAGATCTCGGGACAGGGTCCTACGAGCAGTACTTC
-	-	TRBV6-2/TRBV6-3	TRBJ1-5	CASTMGASNQPQHF	TGTGCCAGCACAATGGGGGCGAGCAATCAGCCCCAGCATTTT
few	-	TRBV2	TRBJ2-7	CASSRRWLATYEQYF	TGTGCCAGCAGTCGCCGGTGGCTAGCGACATACGAGCAGTACTTC
many	-	TRBV19	TRBJ1-5	CASSIGGLSQPQHF	TGTGCCAGTAGTATTGGGGGGTTGAGTCAGCCCCAGCATTTT
many	-	TRBV18	TRBJ2-1	CASSPERDEQFF	TGTGCCAGCTCACCAGAGAGGGATGAGCAGTTCTTC
few	TRBD2	TRBV14	TRBJ2-7	CASSQGPGTIYEQYF	TGTGCCAGCAGCCAAGGCCCCGGGACTATCTACGAGCAGTACTTC
-	-	TRBV7-7	TRBJ2-3	CASSLGRQDTQYF	TGTGCCAGCAGCTTAGGGAGACAGGATACGCAGTATTTT
few	-	TRBV20-1	TRBJ1-2	CSARSPRGFGYGYTF	TGCAGTGCTAGATCCCCCCGAGGGTTTGGCTATGGCTACACCTTC
-	-	TRBV3-1	TRBJ1-5	CASSPQGSGNQPQHF	TGTGCCAGCAGTCCTCAGGGTAGTGGCAATCAGCCCCAGCATTTT
few	-	TRBV28	TRBJ1-5	CASSLRGYLTGQPQHF	TGTGCCAGCAGTCTGAGGGGTTATCTTACTGGTCAGCCCCAGCATTTT